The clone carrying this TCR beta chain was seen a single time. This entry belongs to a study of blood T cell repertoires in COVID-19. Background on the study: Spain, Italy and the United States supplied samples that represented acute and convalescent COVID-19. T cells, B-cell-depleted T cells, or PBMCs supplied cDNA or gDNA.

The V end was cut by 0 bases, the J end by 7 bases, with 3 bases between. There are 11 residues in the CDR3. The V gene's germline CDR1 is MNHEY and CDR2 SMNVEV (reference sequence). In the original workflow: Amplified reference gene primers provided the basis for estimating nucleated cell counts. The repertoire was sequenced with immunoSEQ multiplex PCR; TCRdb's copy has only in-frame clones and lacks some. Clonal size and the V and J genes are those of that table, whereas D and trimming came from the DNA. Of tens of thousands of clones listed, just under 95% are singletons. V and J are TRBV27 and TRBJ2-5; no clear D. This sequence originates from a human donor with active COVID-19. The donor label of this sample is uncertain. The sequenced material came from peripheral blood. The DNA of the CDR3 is TGTGCCAGCAGTTTATCCGGGACCCAGTACTTC. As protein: CASSLSGTQYF.